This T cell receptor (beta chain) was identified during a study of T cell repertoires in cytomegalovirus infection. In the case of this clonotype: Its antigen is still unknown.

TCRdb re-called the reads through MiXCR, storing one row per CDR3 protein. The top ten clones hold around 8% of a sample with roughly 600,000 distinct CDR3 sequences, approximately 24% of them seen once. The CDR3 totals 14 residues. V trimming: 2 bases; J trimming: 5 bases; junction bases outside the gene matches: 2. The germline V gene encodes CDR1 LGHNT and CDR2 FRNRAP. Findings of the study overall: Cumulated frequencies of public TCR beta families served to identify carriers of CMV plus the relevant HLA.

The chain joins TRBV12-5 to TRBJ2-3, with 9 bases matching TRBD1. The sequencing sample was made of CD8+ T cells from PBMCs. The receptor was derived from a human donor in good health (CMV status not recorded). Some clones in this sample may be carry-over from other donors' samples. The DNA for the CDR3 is TGTGCTAGTGGTTTGAGGACAGGGGAAGATACGCAGTATTTT. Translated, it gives CASGLRTGEDTQYF.